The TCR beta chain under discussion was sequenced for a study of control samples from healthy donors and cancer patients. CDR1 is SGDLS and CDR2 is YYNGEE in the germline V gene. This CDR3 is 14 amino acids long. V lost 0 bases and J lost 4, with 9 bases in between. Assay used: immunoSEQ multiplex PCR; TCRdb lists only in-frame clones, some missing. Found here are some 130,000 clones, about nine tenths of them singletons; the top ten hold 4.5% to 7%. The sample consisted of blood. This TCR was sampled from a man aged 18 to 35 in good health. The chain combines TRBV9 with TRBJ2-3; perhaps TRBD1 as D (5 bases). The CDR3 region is CASSVDGAPDTQYF. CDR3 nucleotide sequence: TGTGCCAGCAGCGTAGATGGGGCCCCAGATACGCAGTATTTT.